One sample yielded the 26 T cell receptor beta chains listed below, sequenced in a study of blood T cell repertoires in COVID-19. Sequencing used immunoSEQ multiplex PCR; TCRdb keeps in-frame clones, though not all of them. The sample comprises over 200,000 clones, about 86% of which are singletons, and around 2.8% rests with the top ten. The sequenced material came from peripheral blood. The receptors originated from a woman aged 25 to 45 who had recovered from COVID-19.

The rearrangement uses TRBV27 and TRBJ2-1; the match to TRBD2 covers 7 bases. Germline-derived CDR1 and CDR2 are MNHEY and SMNVEV (reference sequence). The CDR3 consists of 12 residues. With 8 bases clipped from V and 4 bases from J, the junction kept 2 bases outside the gene matches. In nucleotides, the CDR3 is TGTGCCAGCGCCGGGGGGTACAATGAGCAGTTCTTC. Encoded protein: CASAGGYNEQFF.

The gene calls are TRBV10-3 and TRBJ1-2; a weak D match, TRBD1 (5 bases). V was cut by 0 bases and J by 3 bases, with 8 bases left in between. Germline V gene data show CDR1 as ENHRY and CDR2 as SYGVKD. The CDR3 runs to 14 residues. CDR3 sequence reads: CAISESQGYYGYTF. CDR3 nucleotide sequence: TGTGCCATCAGTGAGTCTCAGGGCTACTATGGCTACACCTTC.

Written as DNA, the CDR3 is TGTGCCAGCAGTCAGACTAGCGGAACCCACAATGAGCAGTTCTTC. Its protein product is CASSQTSGTHNEQFF. This chain connects TRBV6-2 or TRBV6-3 to TRBJ2-1; TRBD2 matches 9 bases. Germline-derived CDR1 and CDR2 are MNHEY and SVGEGT. This CDR3 contains 15 residues. The ends lost 5 bases at V and 5 bases at J; junction bases unmatched: 7.

The chain has TRBV29-1 and TRBJ2-1; 10 bases line up with TRBD2. Germline values: CDR1 SQVTM, CDR2 ANQGSEA. The V gene end was trimmed by 2 bases and the J gene end by 5 bases; junction bases not matched to a gene: 9. The CDR3 spans 16 residues. The DNA of the CDR3 is TGCAGCGTTGAAAGGGGCCTAGCGGGGGACCACAATGAGCAGTTCTTC. Residues: CSVERGLAGDHNEQFF.

A single count supports this clone. This rearrangement joins TRBV19 to TRBJ1-5; 9 bases agree with TRBD1. Germline lookup yields CDR1 LNHDA and CDR2 SQIVND (reference sequence). The CDR3 contains 18 residues. V shed 5 bases and J 3 bases; nucleotides not matched to a gene: 14. The CDR3 sequence: CASSFPTGWTGANQPQHF. The CDR3 DNA reads as TGTGCCAGTAGTTTCCCAACTGGGTGGACAGGGGCCAATCAGCCCCAGCATTTT.

The chain is built from TRBV5-4 and TRBJ2-2; 11 bases line up with TRBD2. Germline assignment: CDR1 SGHNT and CDR2 YYREEE (reference sequence). The CDR3 has 16 amino acids. With V trimmed by 3 bases and J by 3 bases, 4 bases remained unmatched. CDR3 nucleotides: TGTGCCAGCAGCTCCCGGACTAGCGGGCACACCGGGGAGCTGTTTTTT. Its protein product is CASSSRTSGHTGELFF.

This chain uses TRBV27 with TRBJ2-5; D gene unclear. In germline, CDR1 is MNHEY, CDR2 SMNVEV (reference sequence). The CDR3 is made up of 11 amino acids. Trimming cost V 3 bases and J 4 bases, with 3 bases left between them. As DNA, the CDR3 is TGTGCCAGCAGTTTCAGAGAGACCCAGTACTTC. It encodes CASSFRETQYF.

This clone was picked up one time. V gene TRBV5-1 combines with J gene TRBJ1-3; D is perhaps TRBD1 (6 bases). With 2 bases removed from V and 1 base from J, the gap between germline ends came to 7 bases. The CDR3 has 14 residues. The V gene's germline CDR1 is SGHRS and CDR2 YFSETQ. The CDR3 protein is CASSLGTSGNTIYF. CDR3 DNA: TGCGCCAGCAGCTTAGGGACATCTGGAAACACCATATATTTT.

This rearrangement joins TRBV5-1 to TRBJ1-2; D call uncertain. Germline loops: CDR1 SGHRS, CDR2 YFSETQ. The CDR3 loop spans 17 amino acids. The ends were cut back, 4 bases at V and 5 bases at J, with 24 bases in the middle. The DNA of the CDR3 is TGCGCCAGCAGCCCTGGTACCAGGCCCCTGAGTTCTTATGGCTACACCTTC. Amino acid sequence: CASSPGTRPLSSYGYTF.

The gene calls are TRBV7-9 and TRBJ2-5, with TRBD1 matching 7 bases. The V gene end was trimmed by 4 bases and the J gene end by 5 bases; junction bases not matched to a gene: 10. The CDR3 totals 15 residues. Germline V lookup: CDR1 SEHNR, CDR2 FQNEAQ (reference sequence). The CDR3 coding sequence is TGTGCCAGCAGCTCAAGACAGGGTAAATCGGAGACCCAGTACTTC. It codes for CASSSRQGKSETQYF. Variable domain in full (rest from reference TRBV7-9 and TRBJ2-5): DTGVSQNPRHKITKRGQNVTFRCDPISEHNRLYWYRQTLGQGPEFLTYFQNEAQLEKSRLLSDRFSAERPKGSFSTLEIQRTEQGDSAMYLCASSSRQGKSETQYFGPGTRLLVL.

The gene calls are TRBV19 and TRBJ2-5, with 9 bases aligning to TRBD2. V was pared by 11 bases and J by 5 bases, with 18 bases of the junction left unmatched. The germline gives CDR1 LNHDA, CDR2 SQIVND (reference sequence). The CDR3 totals 16 residues. DNA for the CDR3: TGTGCCCGTCGCGTTCGCGGGGGGGGGATTGGGGAGACCCAGTACTTC. It specifies CARRVRGGGIGETQYF.

In this sample, this clone turned up once. The chain combines TRBV14 with TRBJ1-2; D not resolved. CDR3 length: 14 amino acids. Trimming removed 1 base from V and 0 bases from J, with 6 bases in between. CDR1 and CDR2 from the germline V gene are SGHDN and FVKESK. CDR3 protein: CASSQGAANYGYTF. CDR3 nucleotides: TGTGCCAGCAGCCAAGGGGCAGCTAACTATGGCTACACCTTC.

The chain employs TRBV3-1 (or the pseudogene TRBV3-2) and TRBJ2-6, with D unresolved. CDR3 size: 15 residues. Per germline, CDR1 LGHDT and CDR2 YNNKEL (reference sequence). Trimming took off 4 bases at V and 0 bases at J, with 7 bases between the two ends. The CDR3 coding sequence is TGTGCCAGCAGCCTCCTCAGCTCTGGGGCCAACGTCCTGACTTTC. Protein product: CASSLLSSGANVLTF.

This clone was picked up a small number of times. The chain employs TRBV4-1 and TRBJ2-2; TRBD1 agrees at 8 bases. Germline V gene data show CDR1 as MGHRA and CDR2 as YSYEKL. V lost 3 bases to trimming and J lost 7 bases; unmatched junction nucleotides: 13. The CDR3 totals 17 residues. Here the CDR3 DNA reads TGCGCCAGCAGCCAGATTGGGACAGGACGTTTGGGCGGGGAGCTGTTTTTT. Protein sequence: CASSQIGTGRLGGELFF.

The J gene is TRBJ2-5, the V gene TRBV10-3, with a possible D match to TRBD2 (5 bases). Germline-derived CDR1 and CDR2 are ENHRY and SYGVKD. This CDR3 is 15 amino acids long. Trimming pared 3 bases from V and 0 bases from J, leaving 11 bases between. In DNA, the CDR3 is TGTGCCATCAGTGAAGGACTCGCACACCAAGAGACCCAGTACTTC. It yields the protein CAISEGLAHQETQYF.

V usage is TRBV5-1 and J usage is TRBJ2-1, with D maybe TRBD2 (6 bases). The CDR3 loop spans 14 amino acids. Trimming pared 4 bases from V and 10 bases from J, leaving 18 bases between. Germline V lookup: CDR1 SGHRS, CDR2 YFSETQ. The CDR3, as DNA: TGCGCCAGCAGCCCCGGGACTGAGGGCGGAGAGCAGTTCTTC. Its protein product is CASSPGTEGGEQFF. Looking up the rest from reference TRBV5-1 and TRBJ2-1 gives the full variable domain: KAGVTQTPRYLIKTRGQQVTLSCSPISGHRSVSWYQQTPGQGLQFLFEYFSETQRNKGNFPGRFSGRQFSNSRSEMNVSTLELGDSALYLCASSPGTEGGEQFFGPGTRLTVL.

This CDR3 is CATSRDRWQGGKLFF. In DNA form, the CDR3 reads TGTGCCACCAGCAGAGATCGGTGGCAGGGGGGAAAACTGTTTTTT. The chain is built from TRBV15 and TRBJ1-4; TRBD1 matches 7 bases. The germline V gene encodes CDR1 LNHNV and CDR2 YYDKDF (reference sequence). The CDR3 totals 15 residues. V lost 0 bases and J lost 10; bases outside the gene matches: 8.

This rearrangement joins TRBV6-2 or TRBV6-3 to TRBJ2-3, with 8 bases lining up with TRBD2. The CDR3 spans 16 residues. Germline V lookup: CDR1 MNHEY, CDR2 SVGEGT. The J segment lost 4 bases and the V segment lost 0 bases, leaving 6 bases of the junction unmatched. Written as DNA, the CDR3 is TGTGCCAGCAGTTACTCTGGGCGGGGGGCCTCAGATACGCAGTATTTT. It yields the protein CASSYSGRGASDTQYF.

The chain employs TRBV19 and TRBJ2-5; 8 bases agree with TRBD2. V lost 4 bases, J lost 1 base, and 2 bases stayed unmatched. The CDR3 loop spans 14 amino acids. Germline CDR1 LNHDA, CDR2 SQIVND (reference sequence). DNA for the CDR3: TGTGCCAGTAGTAGAGCGGGGGCCCAAGAGACCCAGTACTTC. It translates to CASSRAGAQETQYF.

The chain couples TRBV9 to TRBJ2-3; D gene uncertain. CDR1 is SGDLS, CDR2 YYNGEE, per germline. V lost 2 bases and J lost 0, with 7 bases in between. This CDR3 has 14 residues. The CDR3 region is CASSVAHSTDTQYF. CDR3 in DNA: TGTGCCAGCAGCGTGGCACATAGCACAGATACGCAGTATTTT.

The chain carries TRBV4-1 and TRBJ2-1; D is perhaps TRBD2 (5 bases). Germline CDR1 is MGHRA and CDR2 is YSYEKL. The CDR3 is 14 amino acids. Trimming shortened V by 2 bases and J by 6 bases, and 11 bases separated the two germline ends. The CDR3 DNA reads TGCGCCAGCAGCCAATTAGGACTGTTCAATGAGCAGTTCTTC. As protein: CASSQLGLFNEQFF.

The chain uses TRBV11-2 and TRBJ2-5, with 9 bases lining up with TRBD2. The CDR3 is 16 residues long. Germline CDR1 SGHAT, CDR2 FQNNGV. With 8 bases clipped from V and 2 bases from J, the junction kept 12 bases outside the gene matches. The CDR3 sequence is CASRFGGGGAQETQYF. The CDR3 DNA reads TGTGCCAGCCGGTTTGGTGGCGGGGGGGCGCAAGAGACCCAGTACTTC.

The V call is TRBV6-5, the J call TRBJ2-7; TRBD1 matches at 7 bases. Trimming removed 6 bases from V and 5 bases from J; junction bases left unmatched: 4. Germline V gives CDR1 MNHEY, CDR2 SVGAGI. The CDR3 totals 12 residues. The DNA for the CDR3 is TGTGCCAGCAGACAGGGGAAGCACGAGCAGTACTTC. Its protein is CASRQGKHEQYF.

This clone was observed a few times. This chain joins TRBV19 and TRBJ1-1; TRBD1 matches 11 bases. Germline-derived CDR1 and CDR2 are LNHDA and SQIVND (reference sequence). The CDR3 consists of 16 residues. With 1 base clipped from V and 8 bases from J, the junction kept 9 bases outside the gene matches. The CDR3 region is CASSIVGGQGAREAFF. The CDR3 bases are TGTGCCAGTAGTATAGTTGGAGGACAGGGGGCAAGGGAAGCTTTCTTT.

The V and J genes are TRBV11-2 and TRBJ2-1, with a tentative D call TRBD2 (5 bases). Germline CDR1 and CDR2: SGHAT and FQNNGV. V was clipped by 4 bases and J by 0 bases, with 10 bases between them. The CDR3 sequence is 15 residues long. The CDR3 loop reads CASSSNRGSYNEQFF. CDR3 DNA: TGTGCCAGCAGCTCAAACCGGGGCTCCTACAATGAGCAGTTCTTC.

This chain connects TRBV29-1 to TRBJ2-3; D perhaps matches TRBD2 (5 bases). This CDR3 is built from 15 residues. V lost 3 bases and J 4 bases, leaving 17 bases between the germline ends. The germline CDR1 and CDR2 sequences are SQVTM and ANQGSEA. The CDR3 here is CSVDGLAPGPDTQYF. The CDR3 coding sequence is TGCAGCGTTGATGGGCTAGCCCCTGGGCCAGATACGCAGTATTTT.